This is a list of T cell receptor beta chains from one sample in a study of T cell clones after liver transplantation. Profiled with immunoSEQ multiplex PCR; TCRdb holds only in-frame clones, not every one. Found here are under 10,000 clones, under 90% of them singletons; the top ten hold around 40%. Specimen: CD8+ T cells from blood, collected before liver transplant. The receptor source for this set is a human donor who received a liver transplant. CDR3s include the opening cysteine and the closing phenylalanine or tryptophan. D genes are given only for firm matches. Rows give clone size only sometimes, using once, few, many, or a class for an expanded clone.

size: .
V: TRBV6-5
D: .
length: 11
J: TRBJ2-7
CDR3: CASSRLYEQYF
DNA: TGTGCCAGCAGCCGACTTTACGAGCAGTACTTC

size: few
V: TRBV28
D: .
length: 12
J: TRBJ1-5
CDR3: CASSRRGQPQHF
DNA: TGTGCCAGCAGCCGTCGGGGTCAGCCCCAGCATTTT

size: .
V: TRBV5-6
D: .
length: 15
J: TRBJ2-7
CDR3: CASSLAQTEAYEQYF
DNA: TGTGCCAGCAGCTTGGCCCAGACAGAAGCCTACGAGCAGTACTTC

size: few
V: TRBV11-2
D: .
length: 12
J: TRBJ2-3
CDR3: CASSLVPGTQYF
DNA: TGTGCCAGCAGCTTAGTGCCCGGGACGCAGTATTTT

size: .
V: TRBV5-6
D: .
length: 11
J: TRBJ2-1
CDR3: CASSWGQEQFF
DNA: TGTGCCAGCAGCTGGGGCCAGGAGCAGTTCTTC

size: once
V: TRBV7-9
D: TRBD2
length: 15
J: TRBJ2-5
CDR3: CASSSYNSGGETQYF
DNA: TGTGCCAGCAGCTCGTACAACAGCGGGGGGGAGACCCAGTACTTC

size: .
V: TRBV2
D: .
length: 20
J: TRBJ2-7
CDR3: CASSEVFFLGDEVGSYEQYF
DNA: TGTGCCAGCAGTGAAGTTTTTTTTCTCGGGGATGAGGTGGGCTCCTACGAGCAGTACTTC

size: medium-sized
V: TRBV7-3
D: TRBD2
length: 17
J: TRBJ2-3
CDR3: CASSLSPAGGPGDTQYF
DNA: TGTGCCAGCAGCTTAAGTCCAGCGGGGGGGCCCGGAGATACGCAGTATTTT

size: once
V: TRBV2
D: TRBD1
length: 17
J: TRBJ2-1
CDR3: CASSEGGAGGRLGEQFF
DNA: TGTGCCAGCAGTGAGGGGGGCGCAGGGGGCAGATTGGGTGAGCAGTTCTTC

size: .
V: TRBV28
D: .
length: 14
J: TRBJ2-4
CDR3: CASSFTGYGDIQYF
DNA: TGTGCCAGCAGTTTCACCGGGTACGGTGACATTCAGTACTTC

size: once
V: TRBV28
D: .
length: 16
J: TRBJ2-1
CDR3: CASSLVQGWGYNEQFF
DNA: TGTGCCAGCAGTTTAGTACAGGGATGGGGTTACAATGAGCAGTTCTTC

size: .
V: TRBV6-1
D: TRBD2
length: 15
J: TRBJ2-3
CDR3: CASSELAGSTDTQYF
DNA: TGTGCCAGCAGTGAACTAGCGGGAAGCACAGATACGCAGTATTTT

size: .
V: TRBV28
D: TRBD1
length: 15
J: TRBJ2-7
CDR3: CASSRSRGNSYEQYF
DNA: TGTGCCAGCAGTCGCTCCAGGGGGAACTCCTACGAGCAGTACTTC

size: .
V: TRBV10-3
D: TRBD1
length: 13
J: TRBJ1-2
CDR3: CAISEGQGTGYTF
DNA: TGTGCCATCAGTGAGGGACAGGGGACAGGCTACACCTTC

size: .
V: TRBV6-4
D: TRBD2
length: 18
J: TRBJ2-3
CDR3: CASSELPTSGGAADTQYF
DNA: TGTGCCAGCAGTGAGCTCCCTACCAGCGGGGGGGCCGCAGATACGCAGTATTTT

size: .
V: TRBV27
D: .
length: 13
J: TRBJ2-2
CDR3: CASSFLATGELFF
DNA: TGTGCCAGCAGTTTTCTGGCAACCGGGGAGCTGTTTTTT

size: .
V: TRBV10-1
D: TRBD1
length: 17
J: TRBJ2-6
CDR3: CASSQGQGAVGANVLTF
DNA: TGCGCCAGCAGTCAGGGACAGGGGGCAGTTGGAGCCAACGTCCTGACTTTC

size: .
V: TRBV6-1
D: TRBD2
length: 15
J: TRBJ2-5
CDR3: CASSGLAGGPETQYF
DNA: TGTGCCAGCAGTGGACTAGCGGGGGGGCCAGAGACCCAGTACTTC

size: .
V: TRBV19
D: .
length: 13
J: TRBJ2-7
CDR3: CASSTGGSYEQYF
DNA: TGTGCCAGTAGTACGGGCGGGTCCTACGAGCAGTACTTC

size: .
V: TRBV4-1
D: .
length: 17
J: TRBJ1-4
CDR3: CASSQEWGPAYNEKLFF
DNA: TGCGCCAGCAGCCAAGAGTGGGGGCCGGCTTATAATGAAAAACTGTTTTTT

size: .
V: TRBV7-6
D: .
length: 14
J: TRBJ2-5
CDR3: CASSLDRDTPFQYF
DNA: TGTGCCAGCAGCTTAGATCGGGATACGCCGTTCCAGTACTTC

size: .
V: TRBV18
D: .
length: 14
J: TRBJ2-7
CDR3: CASSRPGENYEQYF
DNA: TGTGCCAGCTCTCGACCGGGAGAAAACTACGAGCAGTACTTC

size: .
V: TRBV6-1
D: .
length: 13
J: TRBJ1-1
CDR3: CASSEAVTTEAFF
DNA: TGTGCCAGCAGTGAAGCAGTGACAACTGAAGCTTTCTTT